This entry lists 21 T cell receptor beta chains sequenced from one sample in a study of regulatory T cells in long-lasting Graves disease (dated by TCRdb to the early 2020s). Libraries came from multiplex PCR. Sequencing instrument: Illumina HiSeq 4000. iRepertoire HTBI primers and Arm-PCR amplification of CDR3 regions were used to construct TCR beta libraries. In TCRdb, the public reads were trimmed at Q25 with fastp and aligned with MiXCR, with productive beta chains retained. CDR3 protein sequences are deduplicated, and each keeps its most common genes and DNA. The sample records around 450,000 distinct CDR3 sequences, approximately 16% of which are singletons. About 8.2% of the sample is taken by the ten largest. The time point label, read with the paper, signifies: newly diagnosed GD, antithyroid drugs for less than 3 months. For both TCR sequencing and RNA sequencing, RNA was extracted from PBMCs in TRIzol.

The same sample was also used in a study of T cells in Graves' hyperthyroidism and ophthalmopathy.

Specimen: peripheral blood mononuclear cells (PBMCs), collected at new diagnosis, from a patient treated with antithyroid drugs. The receptors shown here come from a woman aged 40 to 50 with Graves disease. Donor details come from another sample of the same person, matched by shared clones.

This clonotype has a count of ten or more. The chain carries TRBV4-1 and TRBJ1-1; D is possibly TRBD1 (6 bases). V lost 0 bases, J lost 8 bases, and 10 bases lay in between. The CDR3 runs 13 residues. CDR1 is MGHRA, CDR2 YSYEKL, per germline. In DNA form, the CDR3 reads TGCGCCAGCAGCCAAGATCGGGGGCTGGAAGCTTTCTTT. This encodes CASSQDRGLEAFF.

This clonotype has more than one count but fewer than ten. The DNA for the CDR3 is TGTGCCACCAGTGATACCGGACCGGAGCGAGGTGGGGAGACCCAGTACTTC. Translation: CATSDTGPERGGETQYF. This chain links TRBV24-1 with TRBJ2-5; D uncertain. V lost 3 bases and J 5 bases, leaving 21 bases between the germline ends. Germline CDR1 KGHDR, CDR2 SFDVKD. This CDR3 contains 17 residues.

This clonotype was observed many times. The CDR3 loop is CASSPQSGYNEQFF. As DNA, the CDR3 is TGTGCCAGCAGCCCCCAAAGCGGGTACAATGAGCAGTTCTTC. This chain joins TRBV7-9 and TRBJ2-1; possibly TRBD2 for D (6 bases). Germline-derived CDR1 and CDR2 are SEHNR and FQNEAQ (reference sequence). CDR3 size: 14 residues. The V end lost 5 bases, the J end lost 4 bases, and 12 bases lay between the germline ends.

This clonotype has a count of ten or more. The chain is built from TRBV28 and TRBJ2-1; 8 positions agree with TRBD2. Germline lookup yields CDR1 MDHEN and CDR2 SYDVKM. This CDR3 comprises 17 residues. Trimming at V came to 6 bases and at J to 5 bases, leaving 15 bases not matched to a gene. For the CDR3, the DNA is TGTGCCAGCAGCCCAGGATTTGCGGGAGGTGAAGACAATGAGCAGTTCTTC. This gives the protein CASSPGFAGGEDNEQFF.

This clonotype occurred many times. The chain uses TRBV7-2 and TRBJ1-4, with 7 bases aligning to TRBD1. In germline, CDR1 is SGHTA, CDR2 FQGNSA. This CDR3 is built from 17 residues. V was pared by 0 bases and J by 5 bases, with 9 bases of the junction left unmatched. The CDR3 DNA reads as TGTGCCAGCAGCTTAGCGCTTTGGGGCAGGGGGAATGAAAAACTGTTTTTT. Translating it yields CASSLALWGRGNEKLFF.

As concerns this clonotype: Being one base from a much bigger clone, this may be a read error. The chain couples TRBV19 to TRBJ2-2, with D perhaps assigned TRBD1 or TRBD2 (5 bases each). CDR1 is LNHDA and CDR2 is SQIVND in the germline V gene (reference sequence). V was cut by 4 bases and J by 6 bases, with 6 bases left in between. The CDR3 has 12 residues. CDR3: CASSRGSGELFF. In nucleotides, the CDR3 is TGTGCCAGTAGTAGGGGGTCCGGGGAGCTGTTTTTT.

This clonotype was detected only a few times. The rearrangement uses TRBV5-5 and TRBJ2-7, with 10 nucleotides matching TRBD2. Germline CDR1 SGHKS, CDR2 YYEKEE (reference sequence). This CDR3 is 16 amino acids long. V was clipped by 1 base and J by 4 bases; unmatched bases: 8. CDR3 sequence reads: CASSLLGTSGIYEQYF. The DNA of the CDR3 is TGTGCCAGCAGCTTGTTGGGCACTAGCGGGATTTACGAGCAGTACTTC.

J is TRBJ2-7 and V is TRBV27; 8 bases agree with TRBD2. The ends lost 2 bases at V and 2 bases at J; junction bases unmatched: 5. The CDR3 consists of 15 residues. Germline CDR1 and CDR2: MNHEY and SMNVEV (reference sequence). CDR3 sequence (DNA): TGTGCCAGCAGTTTAGTAGGAGCGGGAGCCTACGAGCAGTACTTC. Its protein product is CASSLVGAGAYEQYF.

J is TRBJ2-7 and V is TRBV27; D is perhaps TRBD1 (6 bases). V was shortened by 6 bases and J by 2 bases, with 20 bases between the two germline ends. Per germline, CDR1 MNHEY and CDR2 SMNVEV (reference sequence). This CDR3 has 16 amino acids. The CDR3 protein is CASSPRFQGRAYEQYF. CDR3 DNA sequence: TGTGCCAGCAGCCCTCGGTTTCAGGGGCGGGCCTACGAGCAGTACTTC.

Of note for this clonotype: The germline gene is not matched at one end of the junction; a read error may be the cause. The rearrangement links TRBV5-4 to TRBJ2-7; D is unresolved. Germline values: CDR1 SGHNT, CDR2 YYREEE (reference sequence). This CDR3 contains 15 residues. CDR3 sequence: CASSLVPRPGYGQYF. DNA of the CDR3: TGTGCCAGCAGCTTGGTTCCGCGTCCCGGGTACGGGCAGTACTTC.

This chain joins TRBV6-2 or TRBV6-3 and TRBJ2-5; D perhaps matches TRBD2 (6 bases). Germline loops: CDR1 MNHEY, CDR2 SVGEGT. CDR3 length: 13 residues. V lost 4 bases and J lost 3, with 9 bases in between. In DNA, the CDR3 is TGTGCCAGCAGTTCTTGGGGGGAAGAGACCCAGTACTTC. It translates to CASSSWGEETQYF.

This clonotype was picked up a small number of times. The rearrangement links TRBV9 to TRBJ1-3; D not resolved. Per the germline V gene, CDR1 is SGDLS and CDR2 is YYNGEE. Trimming took 4 bases from V and 4 from J, leaving 9 bases between them. The CDR3 spans 13 residues. The CDR3 is CASSSRLGNTIYF. The CDR3 nucleotides read TGTGCCAGCAGCTCGCGTTTGGGAAACACCATATATTTT.

This clonotype came up many times. This chain joins TRBV18 and TRBJ2-2; D is ambiguous. This CDR3 comprises 17 residues. V lost 3 bases and J 4 bases, leaving 18 bases between the germline ends. Germline-derived CDR1 and CDR2 are KGHSH and LQKENI. This CDR3 reads CASSPQTQIALTGELFF. The CDR3 DNA reads as TGTGCCAGCTCACCGCAAACACAAATCGCCCTCACCGGGGAGCTGTTTTTT.

This chain joins TRBV2 and TRBJ2-7; the D gene could be TRBD1 or TRBD2 (6 bases each). Trimming removed 11 bases at V and 2 bases at J, with 16 bases between. Germline values: CDR1 SNHLY, CDR2 FYNNEI. CDR3 size: 13 residues. The CDR3 here is CAGGQPFTYEQYF. The CDR3 nucleotides read TGTGCCGGGGGGCAGCCCTTCACCTACGAGCAGTACTTC.

This clonotype was recorded many times. This sequence joins TRBV10-3 and TRBJ2-1; a weak D match, TRBD2 (5 bases). This CDR3 has 16 amino acids. The germline gives CDR1 ENHRY, CDR2 SYGVKD. Trimming pared 4 bases from V and 0 bases from J, leaving 13 bases between. CDR3 amino acids: CAISAVLDSSYNEQFF. The DNA for the CDR3 is TGTGCCATCAGTGCGGTACTAGATAGCTCCTACAATGAGCAGTTCTTC.

This clonotype appeared many times. This chain joins TRBV11-3 and TRBJ2-3; D may be TRBD1 or TRBD2 (6 bases each). CDR1 and CDR2 from the germline V gene are SGHNT and YENEEA. Trimming cost V 1 base and J 2 bases, with 13 bases left between them. The CDR3 runs 16 residues. Here the CDR3 reads CASSLVRGLVTDTQYF. CDR3 nucleotides: TGTGCCAGCAGCTTAGTCCGGGGGCTGGTCACAGATACGCAGTATTTT.

This rearrangement joins TRBV20-1 to TRBJ2-3; no definite D call. The ends were cut back, 6 bases at V and 2 bases at J, with 6 bases in the middle. This CDR3 contains 11 residues. Germline V gives CDR1 DFQATT, CDR2 SNEGSKA (reference sequence). CDR3 sequence (DNA): TGCAGTGCCTCTAACACAGATACGCAGTATTTT. This codes for CSASNTDTQYF.

As to this clonotype: The CDR3 does not close with the conserved phenylalanine or tryptophan, likely indicating a read error. The J gene is TRBJ2-1, the V gene TRBV5-1, with 10 bases lining up with TRBD2. The CDR3 covers 15 residues. Germline lookup yields CDR1 SGHRS and CDR2 YFSETQ. Unmatched junction bases numbered 6, after V lost 3 bases and J lost 6 bases. CDR3 sequence reads: CASSSGLAGVNEQFS. CDR3 DNA: TGCGCCAGCAGCTCCGGTCTAGCGGGAGTCAATGAGCAGTTCTCC.

Here the CDR3 DNA reads TGTGCCAGCAGCAGGTTACAGGGGGCAAGTGAGACCCAGTACTTC. This translates into CASSRLQGASETQYF. The V and J genes are TRBV7-9 and TRBJ2-5; the match to TRBD1 covers 9 bases. The length of the CDR3 is 15 residues. CDR1 and CDR2 from the germline V gene are SEHNR and FQNEAQ (reference sequence). V was pared by 5 bases and J by 5 bases, with 9 bases of the junction left unmatched.

This clonotype was seen a few times. The rearrangement uses TRBV25-1 and TRBJ1-6; possible D gene TRBD1, 6 bases. V lost 0 bases to trimming and J lost 0 bases, with 18 bases between them. The germline CDR1 and CDR2 sequences are MGHDK and SYGVNS. The CDR3 is 20 residues long. The CDR3 loop is CASSEYFWDTNSSYNSPLHF. The CDR3 coding sequence is TGTGCCAGCAGTGAATATTTTTGGGACACCAATTCCTCCTATAATTCACCCCTCCACTTT.

This clonotype was counted many times. The V call is TRBV27, the J call TRBJ2-3; D unresolved. The CDR3 length is 12 residues. V was shortened by 7 bases and J by 4 bases, with 9 bases between the two germline ends. The germline V gene encodes CDR1 MNHEY and CDR2 SMNVEV (reference sequence). This chain's CDR3 is CASIDNSDTQYF. As DNA, the CDR3 is TGTGCCAGCATCGACAACTCAGATACGCAGTATTTT.